This T cell receptor beta chain was identified during a study of blood T cells in healthy people across ages. Overall study results and limits: Observed TCR beta diversity showed a strong correlation with the percentage of naive T cells as measured by flow cytometry. Naive CD4+ cell counts and diversity both ran higher in long-lived than in aged donors.

The CDR3 spans 15 residues. With 6 bases clipped from V and 9 bases from J, the junction kept 10 bases outside the gene matches. Germline V gene sequence: CDR1 SNHLY, CDR2 FYNNEI. Per-sample PBMC isolation yielded at least 6.5 million cells. The total RNA that was extracted per sample amounted to at least 5.5 micrograms. Sample-barcoded 5' priming and a J-beta primer mix drove a second PCR of 7 to 11 cycles. TCRdb redid the calling of the 5' RACE reads with MiXCR, one entry per CDR3 protein. This table has about 1.5 million distinct CDR3 sequences, 42% appearing once. This clonotype was seen at least ten times. Antigen specificity is unknown.

J is TRBJ2-3 and V is TRBV2; 12 bases agree with TRBD2. This sequence was found in a young woman in good health. Sequences were obtained from blood. The CDR3 DNA is TGTGCCAGCAGGCGGACTAGCGGGGCGAGGGGGACGCAGTATTTT. Protein sequence: CASRRTSGARGTQYF.